Below are 30 T cell receptor delta chains sequenced from a single sample in a study of Vδ1+ human thymocytes. Study conclusions and caveats: Highly polyclonal TRG and TRD repertoires with Gaussian CDR3 length distributions appeared in thymus.

Which antigens these TCRs recognize remains unknown. Extracted RNA was reverse transcribed into cDNA. Pooled V-gene forward primers with one constant-region reverse primer generated the CDR3 amplicons by multiplex PCR. TCRdb re-processed the multiplex PCR reads via CATT. The table lists some 54,000 delta-chain clones, roughly 15% of them singletons, with about 0.5% in the top ten. The sequenced sample was Vdelta1+ gamma-delta thymocytes from the thymus. Sample subset: FACS-sorted CD3+ TCRalphabeta- TCRVdelta1+ TCRVdelta2- thymocytes. The source is a boy under two years old who had congenital heart surgery.

This clone has only a few counts. V usage is TRDV1 and J usage is TRDJ1, with 7 bases lining up with TRDD3. The J segment lost 1 base and the V segment lost 0 bases, leaving 32 bases of the junction unmatched. Germline values: CDR1 TSWWSYY, CDR2 QGS. The CDR3 runs to 25 residues. The CDR3 loop reads CALGELSGRYQFSLLGMGSTDKLIF. The CDR3 bases are TGTGCTCTTGGGGAACTATCAGGTCGGTACCAGTTCTCATTACTGGGGATGGGGTCCACCGATAAACTCATCTTT.

This clone was observed a handful of times. The chain recombines TRDV1 with TRDJ1, with TRDD3 matching over 8 bases. CDR1 is TSWWSYY and CDR2 is QGS in the germline V gene. The CDR3 has 22 amino acids. The V gene end was trimmed by 1 base and the J gene end by 2 bases; junction bases not matched to a gene: 24. CDR3 nucleotides: TGTGCTCTTGGGGAACACTCTGGGCTCCCCCCATGGACCTACTGGGGGACCGATAAACTCATCTTT. It yields the protein CALGEHSGLPPWTYWGTDKLIF.

There are a few counts of this clone. This rearrangement joins TRDV1 to TRDJ1; D perhaps matches TRDD3 (5 bases). V lost 1 base to trimming and J lost 9 bases, with 18 bases between them. The CDR3 runs 15 residues. CDR1 and CDR2 (germline): TSWWSYY, QGS. CDR3: CALGERGRTGMELIF. The CDR3 DNA is TGTGCTCTTGGGGAACGGGGCCGTACTGGCATGGAACTCATCTTT.

This clone was counted between two and nine times. V usage is TRDV1 and J usage is TRDJ1, with TRDD2 as a possible D gene (5 bases). The CDR3 spans 19 residues. Trimming removed 1 base at V and 0 bases at J, with 21 bases between. Germline assignment: CDR1 TSWWSYY and CDR2 QGS. The CDR3 loop is CALGEPRLRPGVYTDKLIF. CDR3 DNA: TGTGCTCTTGGGGAACCCCGCCTACGTCCCGGGGTGTACACCGATAAACTCATCTTT.

This chain connects TRDV1 to TRDJ1, with 11 bases lining up with TRDD3. The CDR3 is 25 amino acids. The germline gives CDR1 TSWWSYY, CDR2 QGS. After removal of 4 bases from V and 1 base from J, the junction contained 32 bases not matched to a gene. DNA for the CDR3: TGTGCTCTTGGGGTTGGGGATAGTCTTCCTACGTTTTTCGTAGTGGGGGATACGGGCACCGATAAACTCATCTTT. Translating gives CALGVGDSLPTFFVVGDTGTDKLIF.

This clone was counted only a few times. This rearrangement joins TRDV2 to TRDJ1; unclear D gene. This CDR3 comprises 13 residues. V lost 5 bases and J 2 bases, leaving 11 bases between the germline ends. Germline CDR1 reads GEAIGNYY; CDR2 reads EKD. DNA for the CDR3: TGTGCCTGTGGCGGGGTTCAAACCGATAAACTCATCTTT. Translation gives CACGGVQTDKLIF.

Judged by abundance, this clone is medium-sized (0.01 to 0.1%). V gene TRDV2 combines with J gene TRDJ1; 13 bases match TRDD3. The CDR3 runs to 18 residues. Per the germline V gene, CDR1 is GEAIGNYY and CDR2 is EKD. J was trimmed by 2 bases and V by 3 bases; bases with no gene match: 11. The CDR3 DNA is TGTGCCTGTGACGGCTTCTACTGGGGGATACGCATTACCGATAAACTCATCTTT. Translating gives CACDGFYWGIRITDKLIF.

This clone has only one observation. J is TRDJ1 and V is TRDV1, with D possibly being TRDD1 (5 bases). Per the germline V gene, CDR1 is TSWWSYY and CDR2 is QGS. The CDR3 covers 12 residues. CDR3 amino acids: CALIGNTDKLIF. The DNA for the CDR3 is TGTGCCCTAATAGGGAACACCGATAAACTCATCTTT.

The chain has TRDV1 and TRDJ1; D call uncertain. V was cut by 3 bases and J by 4 bases, with 9 bases left in between. The CDR3 has 13 amino acids. Germline values: CDR1 TSWWSYY, CDR2 QGS. The DNA of the CDR3 is TGTGCTCTTGGGGAGTTCTGCAGCGATAAACTCATCTTT. This codes for CALGEFCSDKLIF.

This clone has more than one count but fewer than ten. V is TRDV2 and J is TRDJ1; 12 bases agree with TRDD3. This CDR3 has 22 residues. Trimming at V came to 0 bases and at J to 0 bases, leaving 19 bases not matched to a gene. Germline V CDR1 and CDR2: GEAIGNYY, EKD. As DNA, the CDR3 is TGTGCCTGTGACACCGGGGGCTGCGCTCCTGGGGGATACGCTGGGTACACCGATAAACTCATCTTT. Translation gives CACDTGGCAPGGYAGYTDKLIF.

The rearrangement links TRDV1 to TRDJ1, with D possibly matching TRDD3 (5 bases). Germline V gives CDR1 TSWWSYY, CDR2 QGS. CDR3 length equals 19 residues. V dropped 1 base and J dropped 4 bases, with 25 bases sitting between them. CDR3 coding DNA: TGTGCTCTTGGGGAACAGGTCCCCCCATCTGGGAGCGTGCACGATAAACTCATCTTT. Translated: CALGEQVPPSGSVHDKLIF.

This chain uses TRDV1 with TRDJ1; 9 nucleotides align to TRDD3. This CDR3 is built from 18 residues. V shed 1 base and J 0 bases; nucleotides not matched to a gene: 9. The germline V gene encodes CDR1 TSWWSYY and CDR2 QGS. The DNA of the CDR3 is TGTGCTCTTGGGGAACATCGGGGATACGGACGGTACACCGATAAACTCATCTTT. Its translation is CALGEHRGYGRYTDKLIF.

This clone has more than one count but fewer than ten. J is TRDJ1 and V is TRDV1, with 8 bases fitting TRDD3. Looked up from germline, CDR1 is TSWWSYY and CDR2 is QGS. Trimming at V came to 1 base and at J to 1 base, leaving 14 bases not matched to a gene. There are 19 residues in the CDR3. The CDR3 is CALGEQEFGIRGGTDKLIF. The CDR3 region has the DNA TGTGCTCTTGGGGAACAGGAGTTCGGGATACGCGGGGGCACCGATAAACTCATCTTT.

The J gene is TRDJ1, the V gene TRDV1, with TRDD2 identical over 9 bases. Germline values: CDR1 TSWWSYY, CDR2 QGS. CDR3 size: 19 residues. With V trimmed by 4 bases and J by 2 bases, 17 bases remained unmatched. CDR3 nucleotide sequence: TGTGCTCTTGGGGGAAGCCTTCCTACTAGCCGGGGGATGACCGATAAACTCATCTTT. It is translated as CALGGSLPTSRGMTDKLIF.

This sequence joins TRDV1 and TRDJ1; no firm D call. Germline lookup yields CDR1 TSWWSYY and CDR2 QGS. The V gene lost 0 bases and the J gene lost 3 bases, with 14 bases spanning the gap. This CDR3 contains 16 residues. CDR3 sequence reads: CALGELGVLVADKLIF. CDR3 coding DNA: TGTGCTCTTGGGGAACTAGGGGTGCTAGTGGCCGATAAACTCATCTTT.

This clone occurred a few times. The chain recombines TRDV1 with TRDJ1, with 9 bases lining up with TRDD3. Germline trimming cut 0 bases from V and 5 bases from J; bases unmatched to any gene: 25. Germline V lookup: CDR1 TSWWSYY, CDR2 QGS. The length of the CDR3 is 22 residues. The CDR3 DNA is TGTGCTCTTGGGGAACTAACGGTCCCTCCTACGGGTACTGGGGGACCCCTAGATAAACTCATCTTT. Protein sequence: CALGELTVPPTGTGGPLDKLIF.

The gene calls are TRDV1 and TRDJ1, with D perhaps given as TRDD2 or TRDD3 (5 bases each). V was cut by 1 base and J by 1 base, with 28 bases left in between. Germline V gene lookup returns CDR1 TSWWSYY and CDR2 QGS. The CDR3 is made up of 21 amino acids. The CDR3 reads CALGEPSPVLVDIAGTDKLIF. The CDR3 DNA reads as TGTGCTCTTGGGGAACCTTCCCCTGTACTGGTGGATATTGCGGGCACCGATAAACTCATCTTT.

The chain carries TRAV29/DV5 and TRDJ1; 9 nucleotides line up with TRDD3. Unmatched junction bases numbered 9, after V lost 0 bases and J lost 0 bases. Germline V gene data show CDR1 as NSMFDY and CDR2 as ISSIKDK. The CDR3 runs to 17 residues. CDR3 nucleotide sequence: TGTGCAGCAAGCGCGCGGGGATACGCCTCGTACACCGATAAACTCATCTTT. Amino acids: CAASARGYASYTDKLIF.

This clone appeared a few times. The chain recombines TRDV1 with TRDJ1, with D perhaps TRDD2 (5 bases). The CDR3 spans 18 residues. Germline loops: CDR1 TSWWSYY, CDR2 QGS. Between the trimmed V and J ends, which lost 2 bases and 0 bases, there was a span of 19 bases. The CDR3, as DNA: TGTGCTCTTGGGGAAGTTGTCTCCCTACCCCTGTACACCGATAAACTCATCTTT. This sequence encodes CALGEVVSLPLYTDKLIF.

This clone showed up just a few times. The junction departs from the called germline gene at one end, perhaps through a read error. The chain recombines TRDV1 with TRDJ1; no definite D call. The V gene's germline CDR1 is TSWWSYY and CDR2 QGS. The CDR3 runs 15 residues. CDR3 DNA sequence: TGTGCTCTTGGGACTCGGAGCCCCAACACCGATAGACTCATCTTT. Amino acid sequence: CALGTRSPNTDRLIF.

The chain recombines TRDV1 with TRDJ1, with D perhaps TRDD2 or TRDD3 (9 bases each). Per the germline V gene, CDR1 is TSWWSYY and CDR2 is QGS. V was pared by 5 bases and J by 4 bases, with 44 bases between. The CDR3 is 24 residues long. CDR3 DNA sequence: TGTGCTCTTGGGAACCCAGGCCCCCTTCCTACGTTTTGTGTGGGGGATATTCCACACGATAAACTCATCTTT. Translated, it gives CALGNPGPLPTFCVGDIPHDKLIF.

This clone was seen only a few times. This chain uses TRDV1 with TRDJ1; 11 nucleotides match TRDD3. CDR3 length equals 20 residues. V was clipped by 2 bases and J by 0 bases; unmatched bases: 14. CDR1 is TSWWSYY and CDR2 is QGS in the germline V gene. CDR3 region: CALGEVCFLGDTRYTDKLIF. The CDR3 DNA follows: TGTGCTCTTGGGGAAGTTTGTTTTCTGGGGGATACAAGGTACACCGATAAACTCATCTTT.

The chain is built from TRDV1 and TRDJ1; tentative D call: TRDD3 (8 bases). CDR3 length: 20 amino acids. Germline V gene sequence: CDR1 TSWWSYY, CDR2 QGS. V lost 3 bases, J lost 0 bases, and 26 bases lay in between. The CDR3: CALGDGFLRQGGYYTDKLIF. Written as DNA, the CDR3 is TGTGCTCTTGGGGATGGGTTCCTACGCCAGGGGGGATATTACACCGATAAACTCATCTTT.

Remarks on this clone: The sample carries other DNA sequences with the same CDR3. The chain links TRAV29/DV5 to TRDJ1; D possibly corresponds to TRDD3 (6 bases). Germline V lookup: CDR1 NSMFDY, CDR2 ISSIKDK. The CDR3 length is 22 residues. V dropped 5 bases and J dropped 0 bases, with 38 bases sitting between them. CDR3 sequence reads: CAAPIWLVGFVGGGQYTDKLIF. In DNA form, the CDR3 reads TGTGCAGCCCCTATATGGCTAGTCGGGTTTGTGGGGGGGGGACAGTACACCGATAAACTCATCTTT. Drawing the rest from reference TRAV29/DV5 and TRDJ1, the complete variable domain is DQQVKQNSPSLSVQEGRISILNCDYTNSMFDYFLWYKKYPAEGPTFLISISSIKDKNEDGRFTVFLNKSAKHLSLHIVPSQPGDSAVYFCAAPIWLVGFVGGGQYTDKLIFGKGTRVTVEP.

The chain joins TRDV1 to TRDJ1, with 9 bases that match TRDD3. The V and J ends lost 0 bases and 2 bases, in that order; junction bases with no gene match: 16. This CDR3 has 20 residues. CDR1 is TSWWSYY and CDR2 is QGS in the germline V gene. This chain's CDR3 is CALGELMVPILWGMTDKLIF. The DNA for the CDR3 is TGTGCTCTTGGGGAACTAATGGTTCCGATCCTCTGGGGGATGACCGATAAACTCATCTTT.

The chain employs TRDV1 and TRDJ1; 13 nucleotides line up with TRDD3. CDR3 length: 20 residues. V shed 5 bases, J shed 7 bases, and the junction held 22 bases outside the gene matches. Germline V gives CDR1 TSWWSYY, CDR2 QGS. CDR3: CALGPETPFLLGDTGGKLIF. CDR3 bases: TGTGCTCTTGGGCCCGAAACCCCCTTCCTACTGGGGGATACGGGTGGTAAACTCATCTTT.

The chain employs TRDV1 and TRDJ1; 8 bases are a match to TRDD3. This CDR3 is 19 amino acids long. J was trimmed by 5 bases and V by 2 bases; bases with no gene match: 19. The germline V gene has CDR1 TSWWSYY and CDR2 QGS. The CDR3 coding sequence is TGTGCTCTTGGGGAAATCGTACACGCGTACTGGGGGGGGACTGATAAACTCATCTTT. Residues: CALGEIVHAYWGGTDKLIF.

The chain has TRDV1 and TRDJ1, with TRDD3 identical over 10 bases. The V gene end was trimmed by 1 base and the J gene end by 1 base; junction bases not matched to a gene: 9. Germline CDR1 reads TSWWSYY; CDR2 reads QGS. CDR3 length: 18 residues. Here the CDR3 reads CALGERFGGYPGTDKLIF. CDR3 DNA sequence: TGTGCTCTTGGGGAACGATTTGGGGGATACCCAGGCACCGATAAACTCATCTTT.

This chain joins TRDV1 and TRDJ1; possibly TRDD2 for D (6 bases). The V gene lost 0 bases and the J gene lost 6 bases, with 23 bases spanning the gap. The CDR3 runs to 18 residues. Per the germline V gene, CDR1 is TSWWSYY and CDR2 is QGS. For the CDR3, the DNA is TGTGCTCTTGGGGAACTCCCTCCTACGGGAGCCGGACTATATAAACTCATCTTT. Translating gives CALGELPPTGAGLYKLIF.

This chain links TRDV1 with TRDJ1, with D perhaps matching TRDD3 (5 bases). Trimming took 2 bases from V and 1 from J, leaving 29 bases between them. CDR1 TSWWSYY and CDR2 QGS come from the germline V gene. The CDR3 contains 21 residues. CDR3 amino acids: CALGERATPSRLLLATDKLIF. CDR3 in DNA: TGTGCTCTTGGGGAAAGGGCAACTCCGTCTCGGTTGTTACTGGCCACCGATAAACTCATCTTT.